The rows below give T cell receptor beta chains drawn from one sample of a study of OX40 agonist ivuxolimab in advanced cancers. Clones were sequenced by immunoSEQ multiplex PCR, and TCRdb holds only the in-frame ones, with some missing. This sample yields around 80,000 clones, of which around 84% are seen a single time; under 3% belongs to the top ten. Sequences were derived from CD4+ or CD8+ T cells sorted from blood, sampled in a trial of the OX40 agonist ivuxolimab. These receptors were obtained from an adult with an advanced solid tumor such as melanoma, head and neck, liver or kidney cancer. The CDR3 runs from the conserved cysteine through the conserved F or W. D genes are given only for firm matches. Clone size is stated in some rows and not others, as once, few, many or a class when expanded.

j_gene: TRBJ1-3; d_gene: NA; abundance: NA; v_gene: TRBV10-1; CDR3aa: CASSEIAGNTIYF; CDR3nt: TGCGCCAGCAGCGAAATCGCAGGAAACACCATATATTTT
j_gene: TRBJ2-3; d_gene: NA; abundance: NA; v_gene: TRBV7-9; CDR3aa: CASSSRTLRAEDTQYF; CDR3nt: TGTGCCAGCAGCTCCCGTACGTTGAGGGCTGAGGATACGCAGTATTTT
j_gene: TRBJ1-5; d_gene: NA; abundance: NA; v_gene: TRBV4-3; CDR3aa: CASSQASGGNQPQHF; CDR3nt: TGCGCCAGCAGCCAAGCATCAGGCGGCAATCAGCCCCAGCATTTT
j_gene: TRBJ2-1; d_gene: NA; abundance: NA; v_gene: TRBV7-6; CDR3aa: CASSSDGGNEQFF; CDR3nt: TGTGCCAGCAGCTCGGACGGAGGTAATGAGCAGTTCTTC
j_gene: TRBJ2-5; d_gene: NA; abundance: NA; v_gene: TRBV6-5; CDR3aa: CASSPRRRDGETQYF; CDR3nt: TGTGCCAGCAGCCCCCGCCGGAGGGATGGAGAGACCCAGTACTTC
j_gene: TRBJ1-1; d_gene: NA; abundance: NA; v_gene: TRBV10-3; CDR3aa: CAISAGLNTEAFF; CDR3nt: TGTGCCATCAGCGCGGGACTTAACACTGAAGCTTTCTTT
j_gene: TRBJ1-3; d_gene: NA; abundance: few; v_gene: TRBV10-1; CDR3aa: CASSESQRPSGNTIYF; CDR3nt: TGCGCCAGCAGTGAGTCCCAGAGGCCCTCTGGAAACACCATATATTTT
j_gene: TRBJ1-2; d_gene: NA; abundance: NA; v_gene: TRBV6-5; CDR3aa: CASRGPKRGYTF; CDR3nt: TGTGCCAGCAGGGGGCCTAAGCGGGGCTACACCTTC
j_gene: TRBJ2-2; d_gene: NA; abundance: NA; v_gene: TRBV28; CDR3aa: CASTTGSLNTGELFF; CDR3nt: TGTGCCAGCACAACAGGGAGCCTGAACACCGGGGAGCTGTTTTTT
j_gene: TRBJ2-2; d_gene: NA; abundance: NA; v_gene: TRBV27; CDR3aa: CASSLSLKPNTGELFF; CDR3nt: TGTGCCAGCAGTTTATCGTTGAAGCCTAACACCGGGGAGCTGTTTTTT
j_gene: TRBJ1-3; d_gene: TRBD1; abundance: NA; v_gene: TRBV14; CDR3aa: CASSLQGHTIYF; CDR3nt: TGTGCCAGCAGCCTACAGGGGCACACCATATATTTT
j_gene: TRBJ1-3; d_gene: NA; abundance: NA; v_gene: TRBV7-9; CDR3aa: CASSLGSVSGNTIYF; CDR3nt: TGTGCCAGCAGCTTAGGCTCCGTCTCTGGAAACACCATATATTTT
j_gene: TRBJ1-2; d_gene: NA; abundance: few; v_gene: TRBV20-1; CDR3aa: CSARDLLYHTF; CDR3nt: TGCAGTGCTCGGGACCTCCTGTACCACACCTTC
j_gene: TRBJ2-3; d_gene: NA; abundance: NA; v_gene: TRBV5-4; CDR3aa: CASSLVETSTDTQYF; CDR3nt: TGTGCCAGCAGCTTGGTCGAGACCTCTACAGATACGCAGTATTTT
j_gene: TRBJ1-1; d_gene: NA; abundance: NA; v_gene: TRBV7-9; CDR3aa: CASSSPGGAEAFF; CDR3nt: TGTGCCAGCAGCTCCCCCGGGGGGGCTGAAGCTTTCTTT
j_gene: TRBJ2-6; d_gene: NA; abundance: NA; v_gene: TRBV5-3; CDR3aa: CARYYSSGANVLTF; CDR3nt: TGTGCCAGATACTACAGCTCTGGGGCCAACGTCCTGACTTTC
j_gene: TRBJ2-5; d_gene: TRBD2; abundance: NA; v_gene: TRBV7-6; CDR3aa: CASSLVTSGGANQETQYF; CDR3nt: TGTGCCAGCAGCTTAGTGACTAGCGGGGGGGCCAACCAAGAGACCCAGTACTTC
j_gene: TRBJ2-4; d_gene: NA; abundance: once; v_gene: TRBV15; CDR3aa: CATSNRLVHIQYF; CDR3nt: TGTGCCACCAGCAACCGACTAGTTCACATTCAGTACTTC
j_gene: TRBJ1-1; d_gene: TRBD1; abundance: few; v_gene: TRBV2; CDR3aa: CASRVGTEFKAFF; CDR3nt: TGTGCCAGCAGGGTTGGGACAGAGTTTAAAGCTTTCTTT
j_gene: TRBJ1-6; d_gene: NA; abundance: NA; v_gene: TRBV7-9; CDR3aa: CASSLGAGDNSPLHF; CDR3nt: TGTGCCAGCAGCTTAGGCGCAGGGGATAATTCACCCCTCCACTTT
j_gene: TRBJ1-4; d_gene: NA; abundance: NA; v_gene: TRBV6-5; CDR3aa: CASSYSGGKLFF; CDR3nt: TGTGCCAGCAGTTACTCGGGGGGAAAACTGTTTTTT
j_gene: TRBJ2-7; d_gene: TRBD1; abundance: NA; v_gene: TRBV27; CDR3aa: CASSFTTGRPYEQYF; CDR3nt: TGTGCCAGCAGCTTTACGACAGGGCGCCCCTACGAGCAGTACTTC
j_gene: TRBJ2-1; d_gene: TRBD2; abundance: NA; v_gene: TRBV7-3; CDR3aa: CASSQRLAGGTNEQFF; CDR3nt: TGTGCCAGCAGTCAACGACTAGCGGGGGGGACTAATGAGCAGTTCTTC